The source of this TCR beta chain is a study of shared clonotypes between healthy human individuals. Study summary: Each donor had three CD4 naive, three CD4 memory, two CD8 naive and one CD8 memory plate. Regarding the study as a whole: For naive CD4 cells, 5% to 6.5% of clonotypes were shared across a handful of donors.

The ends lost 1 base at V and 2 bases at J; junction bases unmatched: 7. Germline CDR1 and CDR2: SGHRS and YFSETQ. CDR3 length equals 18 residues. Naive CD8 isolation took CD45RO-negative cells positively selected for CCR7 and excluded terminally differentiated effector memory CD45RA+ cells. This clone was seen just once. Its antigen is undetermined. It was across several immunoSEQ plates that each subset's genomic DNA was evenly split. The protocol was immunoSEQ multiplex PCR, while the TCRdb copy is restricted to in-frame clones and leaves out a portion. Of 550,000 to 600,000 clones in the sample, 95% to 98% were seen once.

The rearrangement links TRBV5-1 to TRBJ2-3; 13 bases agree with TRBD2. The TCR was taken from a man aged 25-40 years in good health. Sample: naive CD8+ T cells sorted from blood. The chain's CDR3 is CASSLKLAGGSNTDTQYF. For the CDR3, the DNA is TGCGCCAGCAGCTTGAAACTAGCGGGAGGGTCCAACACAGATACGCAGTATTTT. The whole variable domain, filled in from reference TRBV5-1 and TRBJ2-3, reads KAGVTQTPRYLIKTRGQQVTLSCSPISGHRSVSWYQQTPGQGLQFLFEYFSETQRNKGNFPGRFSGRQFSNSRSEMNVSTLELGDSALYLCASSLKLAGGSNTDTQYFGPGTRLTVL.